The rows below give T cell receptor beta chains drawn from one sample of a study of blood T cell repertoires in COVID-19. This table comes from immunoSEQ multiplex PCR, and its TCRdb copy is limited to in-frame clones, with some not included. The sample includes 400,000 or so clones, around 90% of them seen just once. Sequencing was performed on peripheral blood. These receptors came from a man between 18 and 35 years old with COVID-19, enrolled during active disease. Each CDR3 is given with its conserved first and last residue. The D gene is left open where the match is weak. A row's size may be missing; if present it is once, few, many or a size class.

CDR3aa: CASSEGRLAVGTDTQYF; CDR3nt: TGTGCCAGCAGTGAAGGGAGACTAGCGGTGGGCACAGATACGCAGTATTTT; v_gene: TRBV2; d_gene: TRBD2; j_gene: TRBJ2-3; abundance: .
CDR3aa: CASSSYSRGTAQYF; CDR3nt: TGTGCCAGCAGCTCCTACTCCCGGGGAACGGCGCAGTATTTT; v_gene: TRBV7-2; d_gene: .; j_gene: TRBJ2-3; abundance: .
CDR3aa: CASSWQIYQPQHF; CDR3nt: TGTGCCAGCAGTTGGCAGATATATCAGCCCCAGCATTTT; v_gene: TRBV27; d_gene: .; j_gene: TRBJ1-5; abundance: .
CDR3aa: CSVARGGEAPEQYF; CDR3nt: TGCAGCGTGGCGAGAGGAGGGGAGGCACCCGAGCAGTACTTC; v_gene: TRBV29-1; d_gene: .; j_gene: TRBJ2-7; abundance: .
CDR3aa: CASSQQVNEQFF; CDR3nt: TGTGCCAGCAGCCAACAGGTTAATGAGCAGTTCTTC; v_gene: TRBV5-6; d_gene: .; j_gene: TRBJ2-1; abundance: few
CDR3aa: CASSLLAGGQEQYF; CDR3nt: TGTGCCAGTAGTTTACTAGCGGGGGGACAAGAGCAGTACTTC; v_gene: TRBV19; d_gene: TRBD2; j_gene: TRBJ2-7; abundance: .
CDR3aa: CASARPQRRNEQFF; CDR3nt: TGTGCCAGCGCCCGCCCCCAGCGGAGAAATGAGCAGTTCTTC; v_gene: TRBV6-5; d_gene: .; j_gene: TRBJ2-1; abundance: .
CDR3aa: CASSLASSYEQYF; CDR3nt: TGTGCCAGCAGCTTGGCCAGCTCCTACGAGCAGTACTTC; v_gene: TRBV13; d_gene: .; j_gene: TRBJ2-7; abundance: .
CDR3aa: CASSLGTSGYNEQFF; CDR3nt: TGCGCCAGCAGCTTGGGGACTAGCGGTTACAATGAGCAGTTCTTC; v_gene: TRBV5-1; d_gene: TRBD2; j_gene: TRBJ2-1; abundance: .
CDR3aa: CASSIGSRGVYNEQFF; CDR3nt: TGTGCCAGTAGTATAGGCTCGCGGGGGGTATACAATGAGCAGTTCTTC; v_gene: TRBV19; d_gene: TRBD2; j_gene: TRBJ2-1; abundance: .
CDR3aa: CASSLTAGEDYEQYF; CDR3nt: TGTGCCAGCAGTTTGACAGCGGGAGAGGACTACGAGCAGTACTTC; v_gene: TRBV27; d_gene: TRBD2; j_gene: TRBJ2-7; abundance: .
CDR3aa: CASSPGTSDSYEQYF; CDR3nt: TGCGCCAGCAGCCCCGGGACTAGCGACTCATACGAGCAGTACTTC; v_gene: TRBV5-1; d_gene: TRBD2; j_gene: TRBJ2-7; abundance: .
CDR3aa: CASSPRLSQETQYF; CDR3nt: TGTGCCAGTAGTCCCCGACTATCCCAAGAGACCCAGTACTTC; v_gene: TRBV19; d_gene: .; j_gene: TRBJ2-5; abundance: once
CDR3aa: CASSPRGSRNTEAFF; CDR3nt: TGTGCCAGCAGCCCGCGAGGATCCCGGAACACTGAAGCTTTCTTT; v_gene: TRBV3-1/TRBV3-2; d_gene: .; j_gene: TRBJ1-1; abundance: .
CDR3aa: CASSLVGALGHNYGYTF; CDR3nt: TGTGCCAGCAGCTTAGTGGGGGCACTCGGTCATAACTATGGCTACACCTTC; v_gene: TRBV7-8; d_gene: .; j_gene: TRBJ1-2; abundance: .
CDR3aa: CASSERTSGRYRADTQYF; CDR3nt: TGTGCCAGCAGCGAAAGGACTAGCGGGAGATATAGGGCAGATACGCAGTATTTT; v_gene: TRBV11-3; d_gene: TRBD2; j_gene: TRBJ2-3; abundance: .
CDR3aa: CASSLFGQDNEQFF; CDR3nt: TGTGCCAGCAGCTTATTCGGACAGGACAATGAGCAGTTCTTC; v_gene: TRBV7-2; d_gene: TRBD1; j_gene: TRBJ2-1; abundance: .
CDR3aa: CASRDRALSNTGELFF; CDR3nt: TGTGCCAGCAGAGACAGGGCCCTATCGAACACCGGGGAGCTGTTTTTT; v_gene: TRBV2; d_gene: TRBD1; j_gene: TRBJ2-2; abundance: .